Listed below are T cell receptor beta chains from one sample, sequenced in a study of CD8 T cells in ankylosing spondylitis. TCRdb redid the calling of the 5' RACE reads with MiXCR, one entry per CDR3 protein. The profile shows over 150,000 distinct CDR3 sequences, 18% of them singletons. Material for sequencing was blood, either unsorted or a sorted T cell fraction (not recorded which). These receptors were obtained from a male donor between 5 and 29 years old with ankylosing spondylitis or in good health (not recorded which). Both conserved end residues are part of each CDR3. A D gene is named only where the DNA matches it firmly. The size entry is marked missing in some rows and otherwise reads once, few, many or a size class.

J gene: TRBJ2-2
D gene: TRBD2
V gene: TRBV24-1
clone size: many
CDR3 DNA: TGTGCTACTAGCGGGAGTTCTGGGGAGCTGTTTTTT
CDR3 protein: CATSGSSGELFF

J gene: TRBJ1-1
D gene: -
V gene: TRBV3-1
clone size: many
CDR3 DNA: TGTGCCAGCAGCCTCGGACCCCGGGAGGTGGAAGCTTTCTTT
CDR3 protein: CASSLGPREVEAFF

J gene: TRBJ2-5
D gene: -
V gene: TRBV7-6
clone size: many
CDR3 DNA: TGTGCCAGCAGCTTATCCCTAAGACAGGAGGTGGAGACCCAGTACTTC
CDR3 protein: CASSLSLRQEVETQYF

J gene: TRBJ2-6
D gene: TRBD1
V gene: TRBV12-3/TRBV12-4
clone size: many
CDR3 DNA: TGTGCCAGCAGCCCCAACAGGGGGCTTGGGGCCAACGTCCTGACTTTC
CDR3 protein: CASSPNRGLGANVLTF

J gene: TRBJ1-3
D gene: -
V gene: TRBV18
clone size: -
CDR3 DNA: TGTGCCAGCTCACCACCGGAACGGAAAACTGGAAACACCATATATTTT
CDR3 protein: CASSPPERKTGNTIYF

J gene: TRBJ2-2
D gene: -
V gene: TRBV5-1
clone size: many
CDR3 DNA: TGCGCCAGCAGCCGGCCGGACACCGGGGAGCTGTTTTTT
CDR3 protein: CASSRPDTGELFF

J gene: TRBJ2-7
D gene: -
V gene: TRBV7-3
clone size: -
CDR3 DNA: TGTGCCAGCAGCTTAACATCGGGCTACGAGCAGTACTTC
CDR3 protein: CASSLTSGYEQYF

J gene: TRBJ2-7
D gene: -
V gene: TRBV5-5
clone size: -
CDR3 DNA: TGTGCCAGCAGCCCGCCTGGGACGGAATACTCCTACGAGCAGTACTTC
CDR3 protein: CASSPPGTEYSYEQYF

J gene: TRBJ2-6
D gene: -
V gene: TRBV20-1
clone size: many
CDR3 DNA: TGCAGTGCTAGAGATGGGTCCCAAACTGGGGCCAACGTCCTGACTTTC
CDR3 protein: CSARDGSQTGANVLTF

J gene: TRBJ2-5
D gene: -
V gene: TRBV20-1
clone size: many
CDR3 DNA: TGCAGTGCTATAGACTGGGCTGGGTGGCGAGAGACCCAGTACTTC
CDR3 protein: CSAIDWAGWRETQYF

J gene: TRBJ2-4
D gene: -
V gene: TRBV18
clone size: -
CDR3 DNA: TGTGCCAGCTCACCTGAGAACATTCAGTACTTC
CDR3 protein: CASSPENIQYF

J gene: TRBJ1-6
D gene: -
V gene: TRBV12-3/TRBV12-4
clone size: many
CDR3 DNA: TGTGCCAGCAGCGACCCCGCCCGCGCCCTCCACTTT
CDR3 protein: CASSDPARALHF

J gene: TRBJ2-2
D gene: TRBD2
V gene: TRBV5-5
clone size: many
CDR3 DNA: TGTGCCAGCAGTTCTCTAGCGGGAGTAGGAGGCACCGGGGAGCTGTTTTTT
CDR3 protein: CASSSLAGVGGTGELFF

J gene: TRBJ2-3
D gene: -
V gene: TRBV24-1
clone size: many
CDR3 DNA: TGTGCCACCAGTCTCCCGAGCCCAGATACGCAGTATTTT
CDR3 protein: CATSLPSPDTQYF

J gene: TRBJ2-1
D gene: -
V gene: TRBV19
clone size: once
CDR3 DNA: TGTGCCAGTAACCCGATCGGGAGTAAAACCTACAATGAGCAGTTCTTC
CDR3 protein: CASNPIGSKTYNEQFF

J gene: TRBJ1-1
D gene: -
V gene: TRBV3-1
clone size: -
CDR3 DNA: TGTGCCAGCAGTTTCGGAATGAACACTGATGCTTTCTTT
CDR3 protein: CASSFGMNTDAFF

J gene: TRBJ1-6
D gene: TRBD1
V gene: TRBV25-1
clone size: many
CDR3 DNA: TGTGCCAGCAGTGAATATGGGACAGGGGGCCTTAATTCACCCCTCCACTTT
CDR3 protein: CASSEYGTGGLNSPLHF

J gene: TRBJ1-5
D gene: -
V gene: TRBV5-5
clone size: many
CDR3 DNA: TGTGCCAGCAGCGAGAGGCGGATTGACCAGCCCCAGCATTTT
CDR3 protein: CASSERRIDQPQHF

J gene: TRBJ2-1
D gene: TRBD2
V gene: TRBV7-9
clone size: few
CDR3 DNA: TGTGCCAGCAGCCGCGAAGGACTAGCGGGCGGGAATGAGCAGTTCTTC
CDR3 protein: CASSREGLAGGNEQFF

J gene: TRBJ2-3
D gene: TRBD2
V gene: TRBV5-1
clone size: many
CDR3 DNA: TGCGCCAGCAGCCGGCGGCCTAGCGGAGGACCAGATACGCAGTATTTT
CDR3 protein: CASSRRPSGGPDTQYF

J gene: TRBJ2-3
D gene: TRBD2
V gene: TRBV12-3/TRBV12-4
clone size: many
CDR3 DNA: TGTGCCAGCAGCACCCGAGCGGGAATCACAGATACGCAGTATTTT
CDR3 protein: CASSTRAGITDTQYF

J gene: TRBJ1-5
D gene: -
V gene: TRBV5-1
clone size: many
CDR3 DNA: TGCGCCAGCAGCGAGGGGCTAAGGGATAGCAATCAGCCCCAGCATTTT
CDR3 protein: CASSEGLRDSNQPQHF

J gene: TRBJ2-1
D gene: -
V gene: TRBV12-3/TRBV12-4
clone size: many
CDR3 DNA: TGTGCCAGCACCCTGGTGGGAGGCGCTTACAATGAGCAGTTCTTC
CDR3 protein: CASTLVGGAYNEQFF

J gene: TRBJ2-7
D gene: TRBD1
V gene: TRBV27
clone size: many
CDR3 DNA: TGTGCCAGCAGTTTAAGGACAGGGTTCTCCTACGAGCAGTACTTC
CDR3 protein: CASSLRTGFSYEQYF

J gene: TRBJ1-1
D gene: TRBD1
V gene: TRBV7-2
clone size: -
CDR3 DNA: TGTGCCAGCAGCTTAGCCGGACAGGGTTTGGGCGCCACTGAAGCTTTCTTT
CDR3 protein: CASSLAGQGLGATEAFF

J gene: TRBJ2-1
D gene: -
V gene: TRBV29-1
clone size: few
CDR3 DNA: TGCAGCGTTGAACGGGAGAGATACAATGAGCAGTTCTTC
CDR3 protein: CSVERERYNEQFF

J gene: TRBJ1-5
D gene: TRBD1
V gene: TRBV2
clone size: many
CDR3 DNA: TGTGCCAGCAGGGCGGCAGGGGGTCTGCAGCCCCAGCATTTT
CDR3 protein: CASRAAGGLQPQHF

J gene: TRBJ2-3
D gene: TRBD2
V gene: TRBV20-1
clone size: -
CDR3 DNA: TGCAGTGCTAGAGCGGGGACTATCTTTAGCACAGATACGCAGTATTTT
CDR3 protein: CSARAGTIFSTDTQYF

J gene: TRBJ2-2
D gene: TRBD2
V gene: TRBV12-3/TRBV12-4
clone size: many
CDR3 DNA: TGTGCCAGCAAGACGACTAGCGGGATATTAGGGGAGCTGTTTTTT
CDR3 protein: CASKTTSGILGELFF

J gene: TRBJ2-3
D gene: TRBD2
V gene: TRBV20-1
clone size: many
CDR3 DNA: TGCAGTGCTATGGTAGCGGGACATTCGGATACGCAGTATTTT
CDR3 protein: CSAMVAGHSDTQYF

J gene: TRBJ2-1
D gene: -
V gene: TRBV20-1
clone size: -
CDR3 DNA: TGCAGTGCTAGACAGAGCTCCCATCCCGATGAGCAGTTCTTC
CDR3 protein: CSARQSSHPDEQFF

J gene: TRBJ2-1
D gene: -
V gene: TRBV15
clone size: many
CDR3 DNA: TGTGCCACCAGCTCAGGGAATGAGCAGTTCTTC
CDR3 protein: CATSSGNEQFF

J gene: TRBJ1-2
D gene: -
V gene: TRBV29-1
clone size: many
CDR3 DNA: TGCAGCGTTGACAGGGCAGTGGGGGGCTACACCTTC
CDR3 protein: CSVDRAVGGYTF

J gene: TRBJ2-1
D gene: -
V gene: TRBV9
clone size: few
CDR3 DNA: TGTGCCAGCAGCGTAGGTGATTCGCGTAATGAGCAGTTCTTC
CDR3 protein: CASSVGDSRNEQFF

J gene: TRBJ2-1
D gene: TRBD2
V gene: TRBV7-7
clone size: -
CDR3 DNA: TGTGCCAGCAGCTTAAGGCAGCGGGAGCCTTACAATGAGCAGTTCTTC
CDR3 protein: CASSLRQREPYNEQFF

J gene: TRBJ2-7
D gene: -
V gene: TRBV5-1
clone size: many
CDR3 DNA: TGCGCCAGCAGCTTGGTCCCCTACGAGCAGTACTTC
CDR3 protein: CASSLVPYEQYF

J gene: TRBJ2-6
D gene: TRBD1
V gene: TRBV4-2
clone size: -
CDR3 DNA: TGTGCCAGCAGAGTCACAGGGGCTGGGGCCAACGTCCTGACTTTC
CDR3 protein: CASRVTGAGANVLTF

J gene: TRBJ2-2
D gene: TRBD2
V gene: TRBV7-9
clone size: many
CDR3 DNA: TGTGCCAGCAGCTTTAGCGGGAGTATCACCGGGGAGCTGTTTTTT
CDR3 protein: CASSFSGSITGELFF

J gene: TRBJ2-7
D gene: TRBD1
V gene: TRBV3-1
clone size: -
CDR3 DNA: TGTGCCAGCAGCCAAGATGGACAGGGTGGCTACGAGCAGTACTTC
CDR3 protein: CASSQDGQGGYEQYF

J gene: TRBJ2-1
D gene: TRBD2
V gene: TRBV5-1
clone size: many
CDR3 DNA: TGCGCCAGCAGCCCGGGACTAGCGGCACCTCATGAGCAGTTCTTC
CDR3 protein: CASSPGLAAPHEQFF

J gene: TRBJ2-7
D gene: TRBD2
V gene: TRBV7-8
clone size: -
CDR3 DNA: TGTGCCAGCAGTTCCGGGACTAGCGGGAGTCGGGAGCAGTACTTC
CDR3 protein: CASSSGTSGSREQYF

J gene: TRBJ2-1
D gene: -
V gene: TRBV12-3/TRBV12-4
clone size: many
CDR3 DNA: TGTGCCAGCAGCCCTTCGGGTGAGCAGTTCTTC
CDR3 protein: CASSPSGEQFF